These 12 T cell receptor beta chains share one sample of origin, sequenced in a study of T cell responses to AZD1222 COVID-19 vaccine. Clones were sequenced by immunoSEQ multiplex PCR, and TCRdb holds only the in-frame ones, with some missing. Of about 84,000 clones listed, 70% to 90% are singletons. The material was peripheral blood, obtained 28 days after the second AZD1222 dose. Receptors originate from an adult who received the AZD1222 COVID-19 vaccine.

The sample holds one count of this clone. This sequence joins TRBV2 and TRBJ1-1; D unresolved. Germline V gene sequence: CDR1 SNHLY, CDR2 FYNNEI. The CDR3 contains 13 residues. V was cut by 7 bases and J by 2 bases, with 11 bases left in between. The CDR3 region has the DNA TGTGCCAGCATTCGACAACCTAACACTGAAGCTTTCTTT. It translates to CASIRQPNTEAFF.

The gene calls are TRBV13 and TRBJ2-5; 7 positions agree with TRBD2. CDR1 is PRHDT, CDR2 FYEKMQ, per germline (reference sequence). V lost 2 bases and J lost 5; bases outside the gene matches: 5. The CDR3 covers 14 residues. CDR3 nucleotide sequence: TGTGCCAGCAGCTTAAGTAGCGGGTTGGAGACCCAGTACTTC. It codes for CASSLSSGLETQYF.

This clone was picked up one time. In DNA form, the CDR3 reads TGTGCCAGCAGTTTATCGTCGACAGGGTCTCCTGCCTACACCTTC. This sequence encodes CASSLSSTGSPAYTF. The V gene is TRBV28, the J gene TRBJ1-2; 7 nucleotides match TRBD1. V was pared by 1 base and J by 10 bases, with 12 bases of the junction left unmatched. CDR3 size: 15 residues. Germline assignment: CDR1 MDHEN and CDR2 SYDVKM.

On this clone: Mismatch with germline at one junction end may stem from a read error. The chain carries TRBV3-1 (or the pseudogene TRBV3-2) and TRBJ2-7; D gene ambiguous. There are 12 residues in the CDR3. CDR1 and CDR2 (germline): LGHDT, YNNKEL (reference sequence). CDR3 loop: CASSLLGGRVGF. CDR3 coding DNA: TGTGCCAGCAGCCTTCTAGGTGGAAGAGTCGGCTTC.

The chain is built from TRBV6-5 and TRBJ2-3; D gene ambiguous. With 5 bases removed from V and 5 bases from J, the gap between germline ends came to 8 bases. The length of the CDR3 is 12 residues. Germline V gene sequence: CDR1 MNHEY, CDR2 SVGAGI. The chain's CDR3 is CASSTRRDTQYF. The CDR3, as DNA: TGTGCCAGCAGTACCCGGAGAGATACGCAGTATTTT.

The gene calls are TRBV15 and TRBJ2-1; 8 bases fit TRBD2. Germline trimming cut 2 bases from V and 6 bases from J; bases unmatched to any gene: 6. Germline V gene lookup returns CDR1 LNHNV and CDR2 YYDKDF (reference sequence). CDR3 length equals 15 residues. For the CDR3, the DNA is TGTGCCACCAGCAGATTCCGGGGGGGCAGCAATGAGCAGTTCTTC. It yields the protein CATSRFRGGSNEQFF.

The chain joins TRBV7-9 to TRBJ2-1; 9 bases line up with TRBD2. CDR1 and CDR2 from the germline V gene are SEHNR and FQNEAQ (reference sequence). With V trimmed by 3 bases and J by 10 bases, 4 bases remained unmatched. The length of the CDR3 is 13 residues. CDR3: CASSFSGREEQFF. For the CDR3, the DNA is TGTGCCAGCAGCTTTAGCGGGAGAGAAGAGCAGTTCTTC.

This sequence joins TRBV3-1 (or the pseudogene TRBV3-2) and TRBJ2-2, with D uncertain. CDR3 size: 15 residues. V dropped 1 base and J dropped 3 bases, with 9 bases sitting between them. Germline CDR1 and CDR2: LGHDT and YNNKEL (reference sequence). CDR3 nucleotide sequence: TGTGCCAGCAGCCAAGGCGCAAGGGACACCGGGGAGCTGTTTTTT. It encodes CASSQGARDTGELFF.

V and J are TRBV3-1 (or the pseudogene TRBV3-2) and TRBJ1-2; D gene ambiguous. The V gene lost 1 base and the J gene lost 4 bases, with 7 bases spanning the gap. This CDR3 region has 13 residues. Germline CDR1 and CDR2: LGHDT and YNNKEL (reference sequence). The CDR3 here is CASSQGLIYGYTF. The CDR3, as DNA: TGTGCCAGCAGCCAAGGCCTGATCTATGGCTACACCTTC.

This clone came up once. CDR3 region: CATKHPENTEAFF. The CDR3 DNA follows: TGTGCCACCAAACACCCAGAGAACACTGAAGCTTTCTTT. The rearrangement uses TRBV19 and TRBJ1-1; no firm D call. The CDR3 is 13 residues long. Germline V CDR1 and CDR2: LNHDA, SQIVND (reference sequence). The V end lost 10 bases, the J end lost 1 base, and 13 bases lay between the germline ends.

V and J are TRBV6-5 and TRBJ2-3; no definite D call. The CDR3 consists of 13 residues. Germline CDR1 is MNHEY and CDR2 is SVGAGI. V lost 6 bases to trimming and J lost 1 base, with 8 bases between them. The CDR3 is CASRGLGTDTQYF. As DNA, the CDR3 is TGTGCCAGCAGGGGTCTAGGCACAGATACGCAGTATTTT.

The gene calls are TRBV6-1 and TRBJ2-2; 12 nucleotides match TRBD2. The germline V gene has CDR1 MNHNS and CDR2 SASEGT. V lost 4 bases to trimming and J lost 1 base; unmatched junction nucleotides: 4. The CDR3 is made up of 17 amino acids. The DNA for the CDR3 is TGTGCCAGCAGTGGCCGGACTAGCGGGGTGAACACCGGGGAGCTGTTTTTT. Translating gives CASSGRTSGVNTGELFF.